Below, 6 T cell receptor beta chains from the same sample are listed, as sequenced in a study of T cells in localized non-small cell lung cancer (dated by TCRdb to the early 2020s). Library preparation employed the immunoSEQ multiplex PCR assay. TCRdb took over this immuneACCESS table, retaining in-frame rearrangements with V and J assigned. Such tables are incomplete; in checked studies, under half of the missing clones stem from an unresolved V gene, and the remainder is unexplained. The sample table shows under 3,500 clones, and roughly 22% are seen once. 10% to 15% of the sample belongs to the ten largest clones. The material was lung tumor tissue, obtained before any cancer treatment. These TCRs come from a man aged 40-75 years with stage I squamous cell lung carcinoma.

By frequency in the sample, this clone is medium-sized. The chain recombines TRBV11-3 with TRBJ2-5, with 11 bases matching TRBD1. Unmatched junction bases numbered 6, after V lost 5 bases and J lost 4 bases. CDR1 and CDR2 (germline): SGHNT, YENEEA. This CDR3 contains 15 residues. CDR3 sequence (DNA): TGTGCCAGCAGCCTACCCGGGACAGGGGGAGAGACCCAGTACTTC. It specifies CASSLPGTGGETQYF.

V and J are TRBV7-6 and TRBJ2-2; TRBD2 is a possible D gene (5 bases). Trimming left V 0 bases short and J 5 bases short, with 7 bases between. Germline lookup yields CDR1 SGHVS and CDR2 FNYEAQ. The CDR3 sequence is 14 residues long. The DNA for the CDR3 is TGTGCCAGCAGCTTAGCTTCGGGGACCGGGGAGCTGTTTTTT. As protein: CASSLASGTGELFF. Supplemented by reference TRBV7-6 and TRBJ2-2, the full variable domain reads GAGVSQSPRYKVTKRGQDVALRCDPISGHVSLYWYRQALGQGPEFLTYFNYEAQQDKSGLPNDRFSAERPEGSISTLTIQRTEQRDSAMYRCASSLASGTGELFFGEGSRLTVL.

This clone is categorized as medium-sized. V is TRBV11-3 and J is TRBJ2-3; D gene unclear. Deletions cut 5 bases from V and 2 bases from J, with 14 bases between. Per germline, CDR1 SGHNT and CDR2 YENEEA. CDR3 size: 15 residues. The CDR3, as DNA: TGTGCCAGCAGCCAGATGGGTGGCGCCACAGATACGCAGTATTTT. Translation: CASSQMGGATDTQYF.

The gene calls are TRBV9 and TRBJ1-1; D not resolved. V lost 0 bases to trimming and J lost 3 bases, with 12 bases between them. The length of the CDR3 is 15 residues. Germline values: CDR1 SGDLS, CDR2 YYNGEE. CDR3 sequence: CASSVGGSGDTEAFF. CDR3 in DNA: TGTGCCAGCAGCGTAGGCGGGAGCGGGGACACTGAAGCTTTCTTT.

This clone was counted a few times. Written as DNA, the CDR3 is TGTGCCAGCAGTGCCGACAGGTACGAGCAGTACTTC. Translated: CASSADRYEQYF. The V gene is TRBV6-8, the J gene TRBJ2-7; perhaps TRBD1 as D (6 bases). Looked up from germline, CDR1 is MNHGY and CDR2 is SAAAGT. The V gene lost 5 bases and the J gene lost 4 bases, with 9 bases spanning the gap. The CDR3 is 12 amino acids.

This chain joins TRBV11-3 and TRBJ2-7; 7 positions match TRBD1. Trimming at V came to 3 bases and at J to 5 bases, leaving 10 bases not matched to a gene. This CDR3 has 15 residues. In germline, CDR1 is SGHNT, CDR2 YENEEA. CDR3 loop: CASSLLTGIADEQYF. CDR3 nucleotides: TGTGCCAGCAGCTTGTTGACAGGGATAGCTGACGAGCAGTACTTC.